This T cell receptor (beta chain) comes out of a study of CXCR3-negative and CXCR3-positive naive CD8 T cells. Study-level results: Naive cells that were CXCR3-positive had more hydrophobic TRB CDR3s (compared with CXCR3-negative naive cells). Naive subsets had comparable surface CD5; TCR strength was inferred from TRB CDR3 properties.

The sorting of each CD8+ T cell subset was done in triplicate, at 330,000 or so cells each. UMI-labeled 5' RACE yielded the TRB cDNA libraries. TCRdb re-called the 5' RACE reads; every CDR3 protein appears as one record, without DNA. The data show some 7,400 distinct CDR3 sequences, and the top ten clones hold 1.5% to 2%. About this clonotype: Its antigen is not known.

Germline lookup yields CDR1 MNHNS and CDR2 SASEGT. The CDR3 is 15 residues long. The source of this sequence is a human donor in good health. Some clones in this sample may be carry-over from other donors' samples. This chain connects TRBV6-1 to TRBJ1-2; TCRdb lists TRBD1, though no DNA is available to test this call. What was sequenced was naive CXCR3- CD8+ T cells from blood. The subset denotes: CD45RO-CCR7+CD27+CD95- naive CD8+ T cells lacking CXCR3 (TNR3-). The CDR3 protein is CASSEAYRDIGGYTF.